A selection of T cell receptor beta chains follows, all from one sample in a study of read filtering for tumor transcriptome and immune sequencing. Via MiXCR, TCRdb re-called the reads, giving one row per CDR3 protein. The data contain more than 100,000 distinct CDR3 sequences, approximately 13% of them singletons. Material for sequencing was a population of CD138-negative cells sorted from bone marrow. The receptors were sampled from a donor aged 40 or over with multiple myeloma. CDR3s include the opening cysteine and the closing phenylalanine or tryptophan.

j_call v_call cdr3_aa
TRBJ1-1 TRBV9 CASSAGRGSTEAFF
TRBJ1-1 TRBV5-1 CASSWTDMNTEAFF
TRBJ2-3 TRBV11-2 CASSLTTLGSTDTQYF
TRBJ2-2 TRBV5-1 CASSQETASNTGELFF
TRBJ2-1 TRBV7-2 CASASGNHNEQFF
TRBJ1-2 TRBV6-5 CASSYAIKGVYGYTF
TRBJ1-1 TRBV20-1 CSASGQIKNTEAFF
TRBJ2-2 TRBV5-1 CASSFAGQGITGELFF
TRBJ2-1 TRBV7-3 CASSLIAGNEQFF
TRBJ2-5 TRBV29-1 CSVLLPSGGETQYF
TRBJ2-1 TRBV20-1 CSAIPSNEQFF
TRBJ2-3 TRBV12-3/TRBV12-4 CASRLTGDADTQYF
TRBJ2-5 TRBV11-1 CASSTRAGETQYF